This T cell receptor beta chain was captured in a study of OX40 agonist ivuxolimab in advanced cancers. Whole-study context: At 0.01 to 10 mg/kg, ivuxolimab was administered intravenously to patients every 2 weeks. With a range of about 23 to 85, age averaged roughly 61 years, and 65% to 85% were male. Three patients had partial responses: one hepatocellular carcinoma, two cutaneous melanoma.

Assay used: immunoSEQ multiplex PCR; TCRdb lists only in-frame clones, some missing. In the table there are 80,000 to 85,000 clones, under 90% of which are singletons. The sequencing here drew on CD4+ or CD8+ T cells sorted from blood, taken in a trial of the OX40 agonist ivuxolimab. This TCR was recovered from an adult with an advanced solid tumor such as melanoma, head and neck, liver or kidney cancer.

CDR3 coding DNA: TGCGCCAGCAGCCAGGTGCCCGGGTCGGGGAACACCGGGGAGCTGTTTTTT. It yields the protein CASSQVPGSGNTGELFF. The chain recombines TRBV4-1 with TRBJ2-2, with D unclear. The CDR3 runs 17 residues. Trimming left V 3 bases short and J 1 base short, with 15 bases between. Per germline, CDR1 MGHRA and CDR2 YSYEKL.